A selection of T cell receptor beta chains follows, all from one sample in a study of cytomegalovirus exposure and HLA in healthy donors. Sequencing was performed with immunoSEQ multiplex PCR; in TCRdb, only in-frame clones are kept and a portion is missing. The table has around 190,000 clones, roughly a tenth seen once. Material for sequencing was PBMCs. The receptors were sampled from a woman younger than 45 in good health and CMV-seropositive. CDR3s include the opening cysteine and the closing phenylalanine or tryptophan. A D gene is named only where the DNA matches it firmly. Clone size appears in some rows only: once, few, many, or a class for an expanded clone.

>TRBJ1-1|few|TRBD1|TRBV27
CASSRHRTGARNTEAFF
TGTGCCAGCAGTCGACACCGGACAGGGGCCAGGAACACTGAAGCTTTCTTT
>TRBJ1-1|.|.|TRBV5-1
CASSYAGGMNTEAFF
TGCGCCAGCAGCTACGCGGGAGGGATGAACACTGAAGCTTTCTTT
>TRBJ2-1|.|TRBD2|TRBV4-1
CASSPREGGSSYNEQFF
TGCGCCAGCAGCCCCAGGGAGGGCGGGAGCTCCTACAATGAGCAGTTCTTC
>TRBJ1-1|few|TRBD1|TRBV4-1
CASSHPGTEMNTEAFF
TGCGCCAGCAGCCACCCCGGGACAGAAATGAACACTGAAGCTTTCTTT
>TRBJ2-7|.|TRBD1|TRBV9
CASSARDRWSYEQYF
TGTGCCAGCAGCGCCCGGGACAGGTGGTCCTACGAGCAGTACTTC
>TRBJ1-4|few|.|TRBV30
CAWRTGNAANEKLFF
TGTGCCTGGAGAACAGGGAATGCAGCTAATGAAAAACTGTTTTTT
>TRBJ2-7|few|TRBD1|TRBV6-1
CASSGTGGYEQYF
TGTGCCAGCTCCGGGACAGGGGGCTACGAGCAGTACTTC
>TRBJ2-1|few|TRBD2|TRBV25-1
CASSEITSGVYNEQFF
TGTGCCAGCAGTGAAATAACTAGCGGGGTCTACAATGAGCAGTTCTTC
>TRBJ2-3|.|.|TRBV7-9
CASSLSPKGVKYF
TGTGCCAGCAGCTTATCGCCTAAGGGAGTAAAGTATTTT
>TRBJ2-7|.|.|TRBV7-9
CASSLSAGSYYYEQYF
TGTGCCAGCAGCTTATCCGCCGGGTCCTACTATTACGAGCAGTACTTC
>TRBJ2-3|.|TRBD2|TRBV30
CAWNRDYTDTQYF
TGTGCCTGGAACCGGGACTACACAGATACGCAGTATTTT
>TRBJ2-3|few|TRBD1|TRBV5-1
CASSFPGQGTTDTQYF
TGCGCCAGCAGCTTTCCGGGACAGGGGACCACAGATACGCAGTATTTT
>TRBJ2-1|.|TRBD2|TRBV4-1
CASTARIAGAGEQFF
TGCGCCAGCACCGCAAGGATAGCGGGAGCGGGTGAGCAGTTCTTC
>TRBJ1-1|.|.|TRBV11-3
CASSLQGRVTEAFF
TGTGCCAGCAGCTTACAGGGAAGGGTCACTGAAGCTTTCTTT
>TRBJ2-2|few|TRBD2|TRBV5-1
CASSLVAGGNTGELFF
TGCGCCAGCAGCTTGGTAGCGGGAGGGAACACCGGGGAGCTGTTTTTT
>TRBJ2-1|few|TRBD2|TRBV19
CASSTRTSGRPSEQFF
TGTGCCAGTAGTACGCGGACTAGCGGGAGGCCCTCGGAGCAGTTCTTC
>TRBJ2-1|few|.|TRBV5-1
CASSTAVIDEQFF
TGCGCCAGCAGCACAGCTGTAATCGATGAGCAGTTCTTC
>TRBJ2-6|few|.|TRBV6-6
CASSYLRSGANVLTF
TGTGCCAGCAGTTATCTAAGATCTGGGGCCAACGTCCTGACTTTC
>TRBJ2-7|.|.|TRBV4-2
CASSPPGSVEQYF
TGTGCCAGCAGCCCCCCTGGCAGTGTCGAGCAGTACTTC
>TRBJ2-7|few|.|TRBV19
CASSITTYYEQYF
TGTGCCAGTAGTATAACTACCTACTACGAGCAGTACTTC
>TRBJ2-3|.|.|TRBV5-6
CASASDDTQYF
TGTGCCAGCGCTAGCGACGATACGCAGTATTTT
>TRBJ2-7|few|TRBD1|TRBV13
CASSQRDRPYEQYF
TGTGCCAGCAGCCAACGGGACAGACCCTACGAGCAGTACTTC
>TRBJ2-5|.|TRBD2|TRBV7-7
CASSLMGLAGGPFQETQYF
TGTGCCAGCAGCTTAATGGGGCTAGCGGGAGGGCCGTTCCAAGAGACCCAGTACTTC
>TRBJ2-1|few|TRBD2|TRBV9
CASSSTSGSYNEQFF
TGTGCCAGCAGCTCGACTAGCGGCTCCTACAATGAGCAGTTCTTC
>TRBJ2-3|few|.|TRBV20-1
CSVRDLETQYF
TGCAGTGTAAGGGACTTAGAAACGCAGTATTTT
>TRBJ1-5|few|.|TRBV7-9
CASSRGGDQPQHF
TGTGCCAGCAGTAGAGGGGGGGATCAGCCCCAGCATTTT
>TRBJ1-2|few|TRBD1|TRBV29-1
CSVANLQGLFNYGYTF
TGCAGCGTCGCCAATCTACAGGGGTTGTTTAACTATGGCTACACCTTC
>TRBJ2-1|few|.|TRBV6-6
CASSSRDYNEQFF
TGTGCCAGCAGTTCGCGGGATTACAATGAGCAGTTCTTC
>TRBJ2-5|.|TRBD1|TRBV7-8
CASSVQGAVGPQYF
TGTGCCAGCAGCGTACAGGGGGCGGTTGGGCCCCAGTACTTC
>TRBJ1-1|few|TRBD1|TRBV13
CASSFNRGQGMNTEAFF
TGTGCCAGCAGCTTTAACAGGGGGCAGGGGATGAACACTGAAGCTTTCTTT
>TRBJ1-1|.|TRBD1|TRBV7-2
CASSLDLRGLAFF
TGTGCCAGCAGCTTAGATTTAAGGGGGCTGGCTTTCTTT
>TRBJ2-7|few|.|TRBV5-1
CASSQQQENNYEQYF
TGCGCCAGCAGCCAACAACAGGAAAACAATTACGAGCAGTACTTC
>TRBJ2-1|few|.|TRBV11-3
CASSYSGYNEQFF
TGTGCCAGCAGCTATAGCGGATACAATGAGCAGTTCTTC
>TRBJ2-3|.|.|TRBV4-2
CASSQAARDLTHGSTDTQYF
TGTGCCAGCAGCCAGGCTGCCAGAGACTTGACCCATGGAAGCACAGATACGCAGTATTTT
>TRBJ2-5|few|.|TRBV30
CAWRPDYQETQYF
TGTGCCTGGAGGCCGGACTACCAAGAGACCCAGTACTTC
>TRBJ1-5|.|TRBD1|TRBV2
CASSLPGQHLHLGSQPQHF
TGTGCCAGCAGCTTACCGGGACAGCACCTCCATCTAGGCTCTCAGCCCCAGCATTTT
>TRBJ2-7|.|.|TRBV9
CASSVSGSYEQYF
TGTGCCAGCAGCGTTAGCGGTTCCTACGAGCAGTACTTC
>TRBJ2-5|few|TRBD1|TRBV30
CAWDRGQETQYF
TGTGCCTGGGACAGGGGGCAAGAGACCCAGTACTTC
>TRBJ2-1|.|TRBD1|TRBV6-4
CASSDPDRGLINEQFF
TGTGCCAGCAGTGATCCGGACAGGGGACTCATCAACGAGCAGTTCTTC
>TRBJ2-3|few|TRBD2|TRBV5-4
CASSSLAGGRDTQYF
TGTGCCAGCAGCTCGCTAGCGGGAGGTAGGGATACGCAGTATTTT
>TRBJ2-1|.|TRBD1|TRBV5-6
CASSWGTGDNEQFF
TGTGCCAGCAGCTGGGGGACAGGGGACAATGAGCAGTTCTTC
>TRBJ2-1|few|TRBD2|TRBV13
CASSPGLAGAPPDDEQFF
TGTGCCAGCAGCCCGGGACTAGCGGGAGCTCCTCCCGATGATGAGCAGTTCTTC
>TRBJ2-7|few|TRBD2|TRBV15
CATSRQSGGGTYEQYF
TGTGCCACCAGCAGGCAGTCTGGGGGGGGAACCTACGAGCAGTACTTC
>TRBJ1-3|few|.|TRBV28
CASSPGIFGNTIYF
TGTGCCAGCAGCCCAGGGATTTTCGGAAACACCATATATTTT
>TRBJ2-5|.|TRBD2|TRBV11-2
CASSSGLAGEETQYF
TGTGCCAGCAGCTCGGGACTAGCGGGGGAAGAGACCCAGTACTTC
>TRBJ1-1|few|.|TRBV7-9
CASSSIQGTEAFF
TGTGCCAGCAGCTCTATACAGGGAACTGAAGCTTTCTTT
>TRBJ2-3|few|.|TRBV5-1
CASRSTGMVADTQYF
TGCGCCAGCAGGAGTACAGGGATGGTGGCAGATACGCAGTATTTT
>TRBJ2-1|few|TRBD2|TRBV30
CAWSGGGAGNEQFF
TGTGCCTGGTCCGGGGGGGGCGCTGGGAATGAGCAGTTCTTC
>TRBJ2-1|few|TRBD2|TRBV7-3
CASSLNGGGPNHEQFF
TGTGCCAGCAGCTTAAACGGGGGAGGGCCCAACCATGAGCAGTTCTTC